Listed below are T cell receptor beta chains from one sample, sequenced in a study of brain T cells in children with intractable seizures. The assay was immunoSEQ multiplex PCR, and TCRdb's table has in-frame clones only and misses some. The data contain hundreds of thousands of clones, about 94% of them singletons. The material was peripheral blood, obtained around 5 months after surgery. These receptors were collected from a boy under three years old with tuberous sclerosis and intractable seizures. The CDR3 runs from the conserved cysteine through the conserved F or W. D genes are given only for firm matches. Clone size, where shown, is once, few, many, or a class for clones that have expanded.

clone_size: .
d_call: .
j_call: TRBJ2-3
v_call: TRBV3-1/TRBV3-2
cdr3_aa: CASSQDPGGLVVTDTQYF
cdr3_nt: TGTGCCAGCAGCCAAGATCCCGGGGGGCTGGTGGTCACAGATACGCAGTATTTT

clone_size: .
d_call: TRBD1
j_call: TRBJ1-2
v_call: TRBV9
cdr3_aa: CASSRTWTGEGGYGYTF
cdr3_nt: TGTGCCAGCAGCCGGACGTGGACAGGGGAGGGAGGCTATGGCTACACCTTC

clone_size: .
d_call: .
j_call: TRBJ2-7
v_call: TRBV5-6
cdr3_aa: CASSLVLGYEQYF
cdr3_nt: TGTGCCAGCAGCTTGGTACTAGGCTACGAGCAGTACTTC

clone_size: .
d_call: TRBD1
j_call: TRBJ1-6
v_call: TRBV7-8
cdr3_aa: CASSLTGVPFYNSPLHF
cdr3_nt: TGTGCCAGCAGCTTAACAGGGGTCCCCTTTTATAATTCACCCCTCCACTTT

clone_size: .
d_call: .
j_call: TRBJ2-3
v_call: TRBV21-1
cdr3_aa: CASSASGIKDTQYF
cdr3_nt: TGTGCCAGCAGCGCCAGCGGGATTAAAGATACGCAGTATTTT

clone_size: once
d_call: .
j_call: TRBJ1-2
v_call: TRBV6-4
cdr3_aa: CASSSWRDGYTF
cdr3_nt: TGTGCCAGCAGTTCGTGGAGGGATGGCTACACCTTC

clone_size: .
d_call: TRBD2
j_call: TRBJ2-3
v_call: TRBV6-6
cdr3_aa: CASSQGLAGGPASTDTQYF
cdr3_nt: TGTGCCAGCAGTCAGGGACTAGCGGGAGGACCCGCTAGCACAGATACGCAGTATTTT

clone_size: .
d_call: .
j_call: TRBJ1-2
v_call: TRBV2
cdr3_aa: CANYGYTF
cdr3_nt: TGTGCCAACTATGGCTACACCTTC

clone_size: .
d_call: TRBD2
j_call: TRBJ2-1
v_call: TRBV9
cdr3_aa: CASSVVGLAGAYNEQFF
cdr3_nt: TGTGCCAGCAGCGTAGTAGGACTAGCGGGGGCCTACAATGAGCAGTTCTTC

clone_size: .
d_call: .
j_call: TRBJ2-7
v_call: TRBV12-3/TRBV12-4
cdr3_aa: CASSLDTGYQQYF
cdr3_nt: TGTGCCAGCAGTTTGGACACAGGATACCAGCAGTACTTC

clone_size: .
d_call: .
j_call: TRBJ2-7
v_call: TRBV20-1
cdr3_aa: CSAYRDWEQYF
cdr3_nt: TGCAGTGCATACAGAGATTGGGAGCAGTACTTC

clone_size: .
d_call: .
j_call: TRBJ1-1
v_call: TRBV28
cdr3_aa: CASSSNTEAFF
cdr3_nt: TGTGCCAGCAGTTCGAACACTGAAGCTTTCTTT

clone_size: .
d_call: .
j_call: TRBJ1-1
v_call: TRBV6-5
cdr3_aa: CASTNPVNTEAFF
cdr3_nt: TGTGCCAGCACCAACCCTGTGAACACTGAAGCTTTCTTT

clone_size: .
d_call: TRBD1
j_call: TRBJ2-2
v_call: TRBV27
cdr3_aa: CASSFGTGTGELFF
cdr3_nt: TGTGCCAGCAGTTTCGGGACAGGGACTGGGGAGCTGTTTTTT

clone_size: .
d_call: .
j_call: TRBJ2-7
v_call: TRBV7-8
cdr3_aa: CASSPRPYEQYF
cdr3_nt: TGTGCCAGCAGCCCGCGCCCCTACGAGCAGTACTTC

clone_size: .
d_call: .
j_call: TRBJ1-5
v_call: TRBV30
cdr3_aa: CAWSPRLGARQPQHF
cdr3_nt: TGTGCCTGGAGCCCCCGCTTGGGGGCCAGACAGCCCCAGCATTTT

clone_size: once
d_call: TRBD2
j_call: TRBJ2-3
v_call: TRBV5-1
cdr3_aa: CASSGDSGRRTDTQYF
cdr3_nt: TGCGCCAGCAGCGGTGATAGCGGGAGGAGGACAGATACGCAGTATTTT

clone_size: .
d_call: TRBD1
j_call: TRBJ1-3
v_call: TRBV5-6
cdr3_aa: CASSWGTGGFPSGNTIYF
cdr3_nt: TGTGCCAGCAGCTGGGGGACAGGGGGCTTCCCCTCTGGAAACACCATATATTTT

clone_size: .
d_call: TRBD2
j_call: TRBJ2-1
v_call: TRBV5-5
cdr3_aa: CASAARLAASYNEQFF
cdr3_nt: TGTGCCAGCGCCGCTCGGCTAGCGGCCTCCTACAATGAGCAGTTCTTC

clone_size: .
d_call: .
j_call: TRBJ1-5
v_call: TRBV29-1
cdr3_aa: CSVGGGGNQPQHF
cdr3_nt: TGCAGCGTTGGGGGGGGTGGGAATCAGCCCCAGCATTTT

clone_size: .
d_call: .
j_call: TRBJ2-1
v_call: TRBV7-2
cdr3_aa: CASSFGSSPQFF
cdr3_nt: TGTGCCAGCAGCTTTGGGAGTTCCCCGCAGTTCTTC

clone_size: .
d_call: TRBD2
j_call: TRBJ2-5
v_call: TRBV24-1
cdr3_aa: CATSDPTSGAETQYF
cdr3_nt: TGTGCCACCAGTGATCCGACTAGCGGGGCTGAGACCCAGTACTTC

clone_size: .
d_call: TRBD2
j_call: TRBJ2-7
v_call: TRBV11-3
cdr3_aa: CASSLRTSGTNYEQYF
cdr3_nt: TGTGCCAGCAGCCTCCGGACTAGCGGGACAAACTACGAGCAGTACTTC

clone_size: .
d_call: TRBD1
j_call: TRBJ1-2
v_call: TRBV12-3/TRBV12-4
cdr3_aa: CASSYTGDYGYTF
cdr3_nt: TGTGCCAGCAGTTATACAGGGGACTATGGCTACACCTTC

clone_size: .
d_call: .
j_call: TRBJ2-2
v_call: TRBV11-2
cdr3_aa: CASSLRGTNTGELFF
cdr3_nt: TGTGCCAGCAGCTTACGGGGAACGAACACCGGGGAGCTGTTTTTT

clone_size: .
d_call: .
j_call: TRBJ2-3
v_call: TRBV5-1
cdr3_aa: CASSPTLGLGTDTQYF
cdr3_nt: TGCGCCAGCAGCCCTACTCTAGGGCTGGGCACAGATACGCAGTATTTT

clone_size: .
d_call: .
j_call: TRBJ1-2
v_call: TRBV5-1
cdr3_aa: CASSLEGGGSGYTF
cdr3_nt: TGCGCCAGCAGCTTGGAGGGTGGGGGCTCTGGCTACACCTTC

clone_size: .
d_call: TRBD1
j_call: TRBJ1-5
v_call: TRBV5-8
cdr3_aa: CASSWGQGRNQPQHF
cdr3_nt: TGTGCCAGCAGCTGGGGACAGGGACGGAATCAGCCCCAGCATTTT